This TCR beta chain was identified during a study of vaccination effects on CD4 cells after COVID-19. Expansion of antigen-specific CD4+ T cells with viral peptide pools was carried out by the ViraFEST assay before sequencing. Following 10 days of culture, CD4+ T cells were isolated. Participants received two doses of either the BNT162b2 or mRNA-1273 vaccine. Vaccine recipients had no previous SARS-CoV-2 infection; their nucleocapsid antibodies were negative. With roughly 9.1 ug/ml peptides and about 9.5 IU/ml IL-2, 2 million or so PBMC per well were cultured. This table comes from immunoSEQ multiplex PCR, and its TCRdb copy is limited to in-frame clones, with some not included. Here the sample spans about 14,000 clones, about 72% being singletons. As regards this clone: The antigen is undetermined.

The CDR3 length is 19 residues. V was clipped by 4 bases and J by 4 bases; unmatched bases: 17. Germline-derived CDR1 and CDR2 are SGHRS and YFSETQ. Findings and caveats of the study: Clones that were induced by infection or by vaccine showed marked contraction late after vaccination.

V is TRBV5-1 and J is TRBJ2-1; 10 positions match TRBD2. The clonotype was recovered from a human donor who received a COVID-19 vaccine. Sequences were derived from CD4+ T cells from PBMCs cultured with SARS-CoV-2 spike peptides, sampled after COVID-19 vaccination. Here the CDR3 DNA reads TGCGCCAGCAGCCGCTCCGGGACTAGCGCCTCAGCTTTTTACAATGAGCAGTTCTTC. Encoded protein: CASSRSGTSASAFYNEQFF.